These T cell receptor beta chains were read from a single sample in a study of T cells after yellow fever vaccination. MiXCR, applied by TCRdb to the 5' RACE reads, yields one record per CDR3 protein. The table shows 450,000 to 550,000 distinct CDR3 sequences, with roughly 21% occurring only once. The sequencing used PBMCs, collected 15 days after the yellow fever booster vaccination. These receptors originate from a man in his thirties or forties who received the YFV17D yellow fever vaccine. Both conserved end residues are part of each CDR3. The D gene is left open where the match is weak. Only part of the rows carry a size: once, few, many, or a class if the clone is expanded.

>few|TRBD2|TRBV6-5|TRBJ2-5|17
TGTGCCAGCAGTTACGGGGCCCGGGGGGGGTTTGGAGAGACCCAGTACTTC
CASSYGARGGFGETQYF
>many|.|TRBV6-1|TRBJ2-1|15
TGTGCCAGCAGCCAAGGGCTAACAGACTACAATGAGCAGTTCTTC
CASSQGLTDYNEQFF
>.|.|TRBV18|TRBJ2-2|19
TGTGCCAGCTCATCCCGACAGGGAGGTAGCGGAGCAAACACCGGGGAGCTGTTTTTT
CASSSRQGGSGANTGELFF
>.|.|TRBV7-2|TRBJ2-3|15
TGTGCCAGCAGCCCCGGTGCCGGGGTTGCAGATACGCAGTATTTT
CASSPGAGVADTQYF
>.|.|TRBV10-3|TRBJ1-5|13
TGTGCCATCGCCAGGGATGGCAATCAGCCCCAGCATTTT
CAIARDGNQPQHF
>.|TRBD2|TRBV7-9|TRBJ2-7|15
TGTGCCAGCAGCTCGTGGTTAGCGGGGACGTACGAGCAGTACTTC
CASSSWLAGTYEQYF
>.|TRBD2|TRBV7-2|TRBJ2-3|15
TGTGCCAGCAGCCCGAGGACTAGCGGGGCTCATACGCAGTATTTT
CASSPRTSGAHTQYF
>few|TRBD1|TRBV10-2|TRBJ2-7|12
TGCGCCAGCAGTGAGACAGGGGCCGAGCAGTACTTC
CASSETGAEQYF
>few|.|TRBV5-1|TRBJ1-1|14
TGCGCCAGCATCGGCTCAGGGGTTAACACTGAAGCTTTCTTT
CASIGSGVNTEAFF
>few|.|TRBV20-1|TRBJ2-1|13
TGCAGTGCTAGAGGGGGGACCTTCAATGAGCAGTTCTTC
CSARGGTFNEQFF
>.|.|TRBV7-9|TRBJ2-1|17
TGTGCCAGCAGCTCAGAAACTGCTCTAGCGATAGTCGATGAGCAGTTCTTC
CASSSETALAIVDEQFF
>few|.|TRBV5-5|TRBJ1-2|15
TGTGCCAGCAGCCCAGGGGCGGGGCCAAACTATGGCTACACCTTC
CASSPGAGPNYGYTF
>.|TRBD2|TRBV7-9|TRBJ2-5|15
TGTGCCAGCAGCCCGATAGCGGGAGTCGGGGAGACCCAGTACTTC
CASSPIAGVGETQYF
>many|.|TRBV30|TRBJ2-3|13
TGTGCCTGGAACTCAGGGTTATCAGATACGCAGTATTTT
CAWNSGLSDTQYF
>few|.|TRBV5-6|TRBJ2-6|14
TGTGCCAGCAACGGGATGTCTGGGGCCAACGTCCTGACTTTC
CASNGMSGANVLTF
>.|.|TRBV20-1|TRBJ2-5|11
TGCAGTGCTAGGTACAGAGAGACCCAGTACTTC
CSARYRETQYF
>.|.|TRBV6-5|TRBJ2-5|13
TGTGCCAGCAGTTACATCCCTTCTGAGACCCAGTACTTC
CASSYIPSETQYF
>.|.|TRBV7-9|TRBJ1-5|16
TGTGCCAGCAGCTTAGGGGAGGGCGGAGCCAATCAGCCCCAGCATTTT
CASSLGEGGANQPQHF
>few|TRBD2|TRBV18|TRBJ2-1|16
TGTGCCAGCTCACCGGGTAGCGGGAGTATCTACAATGAGCAGTTCTTC
CASSPGSGSIYNEQFF
>few|.|TRBV29-1|TRBJ2-2|14
TGCAGCGTTGCCGTTCTACTGAACACCGGGGAGCTGTTTTTT
CSVAVLLNTGELFF
>.|TRBD1|TRBV9|TRBJ2-1|15
TGTGCCAGCAGCTCCCCGGGACAGGGCTACAATGAGCAGTTCTTC
CASSSPGQGYNEQFF
>.|.|TRBV20-1|TRBJ2-7|15
TGCAGTGCGGGTCAGGGGAAACTCCCCCCCTACGAGCAGTACTTC
CSAGQGKLPPYEQYF
>few|.|TRBV5-1|TRBJ2-3|15
TGCGCCAGCACCGCTAGGGGAGAATCCACAGATACGCAGTATTTT
CASTARGESTDTQYF
>.|TRBD1|TRBV7-8|TRBJ1-1|17
TGTGCCAGCAGCTTGGCAGGGACAGGACGGGTGAACACTGAAGCTTTCTTT
CASSLAGTGRVNTEAFF
>.|.|TRBV5-1|TRBJ2-5|13
TGCGCCAGCACTGCCGATGTTCAAGAGACCCAGTACTTC
CASTADVQETQYF
>.|.|TRBV7-9|TRBJ2-7|15
TGTGCCAGCAGAGCCGAAGGGTATGACGCTGAGGAGCAGTACTTC
CASRAEGYDAEEQYF
>.|TRBD2|TRBV20-1|TRBJ2-7|15
TGCAGTGCTAGATTGTTAGCGGGAGGGGCCTACGAGCAGTACTTC
CSARLLAGGAYEQYF
>.|TRBD1|TRBV7-8|TRBJ2-7|14
TGTGCCAGCAGCTTCCAGGGGGTTTTCTACGAGCAGTACTTC
CASSFQGVFYEQYF
>.|.|TRBV19|TRBJ2-7|14
TGTGCCAGTAGTACTCGGGGTTTCCCCTACGAGCAGTACTTC
CASSTRGFPYEQYF
>few|TRBD2|TRBV20-1|TRBJ2-7|15
TGCAGTGTTCCGTGGACTAGCGGGAGGCCTTACGAGCAGTACTTC
CSVPWTSGRPYEQYF
>.|.|TRBV12-3/TRBV12-4|TRBJ2-7|14
TGTGCCAGCAGTTTTGGCGGGTCTCTCTACGAGCAGTACTTC
CASSFGGSLYEQYF
>.|.|TRBV5-6|TRBJ2-7|13
TGTGCCAGCAGCTACGGACAGAGGGGAGAGCAGTACTTC
CASSYGQRGEQYF
>.|.|TRBV18|TRBJ2-7|14
TGTGCCAGCTCACCACAGGGGATTGGCTACGAGCAGTACTTC
CASSPQGIGYEQYF
>few|.|TRBV6-1|TRBJ2-1|14
TGTGCCAGCATTCAATGGGGGGGCAGCAATGAGCAGTTCTTC
CASIQWGGSNEQFF
>.|.|TRBV6-1|TRBJ1-2|13
TGTGCCAGCAGTGAAGGTCGGGCCTATGGCTACACCTTC
CASSEGRAYGYTF
>.|.|TRBV20-1|TRBJ2-5|13
TGCAGTGCTAGATTTCGGCTGGTAGAGACCCAGTACTTC
CSARFRLVETQYF
>many|.|TRBV7-9|TRBJ2-1|13
TGTGCCAGCAGCTCCCGACAAACTAATGAGCAGTTCTTC
CASSSRQTNEQFF
>many|.|TRBV29-1|TRBJ2-1|13
TGCAGTGACTCGGGGCTGCTGTACAATGAGCAGTTCTTC
CSDSGLLYNEQFF
>few|TRBD2|TRBV4-3|TRBJ2-2|14
TGCGCCAGCAGCCGGGAGGGGAAAACCGGGGAGCTGTTTTTT
CASSREGKTGELFF
>.|.|TRBV6-5|TRBJ2-2|15
TGTGCCAGCAGTTACCGACCGAGGTTAACCGGGGAGCTGTTTTTT
CASSYRPRLTGELFF
>once|.|TRBV19|TRBJ2-5|15
TGTGCCAGTAGTCCACTCCGACAGTCCCAAGAGACCCAGTACTTC
CASSPLRQSQETQYF
>few|.|TRBV24-1|TRBJ2-1|13
TGTGCCACCAGTGATCGGGGTTACAATGAGCAGTTCTTC
CATSDRGYNEQFF
>few|TRBD1|TRBV29-1|TRBJ2-1|11
TGCAGCGCTGGGGGGGACAGGGGGCCGTTCTTC
CSAGGDRGPFF
>.|TRBD2|TRBV29-1|TRBJ2-1|18
TGCAGCGTTGAATGGGTGGTAGCGGGAGGGATCCCCTACAATGAGCAGTTCTTC
CSVEWVVAGGIPYNEQFF
>.|TRBD1|TRBV5-1|TRBJ1-4|15
TGCGCCAGCAGCCCCTCGGACAGGGGTGGGGAAAAACTGTTTTTT
CASSPSDRGGEKLFF
>.|.|TRBV29-1|TRBJ1-1|13
TGCAGCGTAGTGACAGTCATTAACACTGAAGCTTTCTTT
CSVVTVINTEAFF
>.|.|TRBV3-1|TRBJ1-1|14
TGTGCCAGCAGCCAAGATACGGTTAACACTGAAGCTTTCTTT
CASSQDTVNTEAFF
>.|TRBD2|TRBV28|TRBJ2-7|17
TGTGCCAGCAGTCCTAACCCCCTAGCGGGAGGAGGTCGCGAGCAGTACTTC
CASSPNPLAGGGREQYF
>few|.|TRBV6-5|TRBJ2-7|16
TGTGCCAGCAGTTCTCCTTTACAGGGTGGGAGGTACGAGCAGTACTTC
CASSSPLQGGRYEQYF
>few|TRBD2|TRBV5-6|TRBJ2-2|18
TGTGCCAGCAGCTGGGGACTAGCGGGAGACCCTCCAGGCGGGGAGCTGTTTTTT
CASSWGLAGDPPGGELFF
>.|TRBD1|TRBV15|TRBJ2-1|14
TGTGCCACCAGCAGGACAGGGGGGACTATAGAGCAGTTCTTC
CATSRTGGTIEQFF
>few|TRBD1|TRBV9|TRBJ2-3|14
TGTGCCAGCAGCGTAGAAGGGGGCCGAGATACGCAGTATTTT
CASSVEGGRDTQYF
>few|.|TRBV11-2|TRBJ1-4|17
TGTGCCAGCAGCTCGGGTCCTACTGGGGCTTATAATGAAAAACTGTTTTTT
CASSSGPTGAYNEKLFF
>.|.|TRBV7-8|TRBJ2-5|12
TGTGCCAGCAGCCCCTCTATGGAGACCCAGTACTTC
CASSPSMETQYF
>few|.|TRBV7-2|TRBJ2-1|16
TGTGCCAGCACCTCCGGGACGGGCCTCATCAACAATGAGCAGTTCTTC
CASTSGTGLINNEQFF
>.|.|TRBV7-8|TRBJ2-1|13
TGTGCCAGCAGCTTAGCAGGGAGCCCCGAGCAGTTCTTC
CASSLAGSPEQFF
>few|.|TRBV5-6|TRBJ1-5|14
TGTGCCAGCAGCTTGGGGCAGCCAATCAGCCCCCAACATTTT
CASSLGQPISPQHF